This T cell receptor (beta chain) is from a study of regulatory T cells in long-lasting Graves disease. Looking at the study overall: Patients with persistent Graves' disease had over 5 years of antithyroid drugs and persistent TSH receptor antibodies. Whole-study findings and limits: New patients shared about 910 public clonotypes, and persistent patients shared more, with about 2,500.

The sample's time point: persistent/refractory GD, antithyroid drugs over 5 years with positive TRAb. The TCR library used RNA extracted from PBMCs. This clonotype has only a few counts. Its antigen is currently unknown. The V end lost 5 bases, the J end lost 0 bases, and 10 bases lay between the germline ends. This CDR3 is built from 13 residues. CDR1 is SQVTM and CDR2 is ANQGSEA in the germline V gene. Construction of the TCR beta libraries employed iRepertoire HTBI primers in conjunction with Arm-PCR of CDR3 regions. In the original processing: The samples included around 60 TRBV and under 15 TRBJ segments. Via MiXCR, TCRdb re-called the multiplex PCR reads, giving one row per CDR3 protein. V and J calls and clone size were set by TCRdb, not the authors. The table includes 650,000 to 700,000 distinct CDR3 sequences, about 30% detected once.

The source of this sequence is a female donor with Graves disease. The chain carries TRBV29-1 and TRBJ1-1; possibly TRBD1 for D (5 bases). The specimen was peripheral blood mononuclear cells (PBMCs), collected when the disease was refractory, from a patient treated with antithyroid drugs. The CDR3 region is CSVLGRVNTEAFF. Written as DNA, the CDR3 is TGCAGCGTTCTCGGCAGGGTGAACACTGAAGCTTTCTTT.